This T cell receptor (beta chain) derives from a study of response to subunit inactivated influenza vaccine. General observations from the study: With each seasonal influenza vaccination, the authors suggested, few new T cells are recruited.

Using its own MiXCR run on the RT-PCR reads, TCRdb lists one record per CDR3 protein. The sample has around 490,000 distinct CDR3 sequences, around 8% seen once. V lost 9 bases and J lost 0, with 11 bases in between. CDR1 and CDR2 (germline): KGHDR, SFDVKD. The CDR3 spans 13 residues. This clonotype has a count of ten or more. The antigen is not known. This TCR came from a man in his fifties or sixties who received an inactivated influenza vaccine. The V call is TRBV24-1, the J call TRBJ2-7; TRBD2 is a possible D gene (5 bases). The specimen was PBMCs from blood, collected roughly 24 months after vaccination. CDR3 DNA: TGTGCCACCGCGGACTCACTCTCCTACGAGCAGTACTTC. Protein: CATADSLSYEQYF.